This T cell receptor (beta chain) appears in the sequencing data of a study of blood T cell repertoires in COVID-19. Overall study: The study drew acute and convalescent COVID-19 samples from the United States, Italy and Spain.

Produced via immunoSEQ multiplex PCR; TCRdb's table is partial and in-frame only. The sample lists under 300,000 clones, about 89% occurring once. Recovery meant two consecutive negative NP/OP PCR tests, professional clearance, or resolved symptoms. V dropped 5 bases and J dropped 9 bases, with 22 bases sitting between them. This CDR3 comprises 15 residues. Germline V lookup: CDR1 SGHTA, CDR2 FQGNSA. This TCR derives from a woman under 30 who had recovered from COVID-19. The sequencing sample was made of PBMCs or T cells enriched from blood (not recorded which). The chain recombines TRBV7-2 with TRBJ1-1; D is ambiguous. The CDR3 protein is CASSPFLLQVDKAFF. CDR3 DNA sequence: TGTGCCAGCAGCCCGTTTCTCCTGCAGGTTGATAAAGCTTTCTTT.